Below are 26 T cell receptor beta chains sequenced from a single sample in a study of blood T cell repertoires in COVID-19. The table came from immunoSEQ multiplex PCR; TCRdb's copy has only in-frame clones and leaves some out. Seen here are fewer than 300,000 clones, roughly 86% observed once, and the top ten hold just under 9.5%. The specimen sequenced was peripheral blood. The origin of the receptors is a man between 18 and 29 years old with active or convalescent COVID-19.

This clone appeared once. The V gene is TRBV4-1, the J gene TRBJ2-7, with D maybe TRBD2 (5 bases). The CDR3 spans 14 residues. CDR1 is MGHRA, CDR2 YSYEKL, per germline. Trimming took 5 bases from V and 3 from J, leaving 14 bases between them. The CDR3 DNA reads as TGCGCCAGCAGCGCCATTGGGGAGAACTACGAGCAGTACTTC. Encoded protein: CASSAIGENYEQYF.

The gene calls are TRBV7-2 and TRBJ2-7, with 7 bases identical to TRBD1. The CDR3 is 13 residues long. Trimming took 6 bases from V and 2 from J; bases not matched to a gene: 4. CDR1 is SGHTA and CDR2 is FQGNSA in the germline V gene. CDR3 residues: CASSLDRTYEQYF. CDR3 nucleotides: TGTGCCAGCAGTTTGGACAGGACCTACGAGCAGTACTTC.

This clone was detected once. The rearrangement uses TRBV19 and TRBJ2-5, with D uncertain. In germline, CDR1 is LNHDA, CDR2 SQIVND (reference sequence). This CDR3 spans 13 amino acids. V shed 1 base and J shed 3 bases, with 6 bases lying between them. The CDR3 DNA reads as TGTGCCAGTAGTATAGTCCCAGAAGAGACCCAGTACTTC. Its protein is CASSIVPEETQYF.

The chain couples TRBV6-1 to TRBJ1-1; D remains ambiguous. The germline V gene encodes CDR1 MNHNS and CDR2 SASEGT. Trimming shortened V by 0 bases and J by 10 bases, and 12 bases separated the two germline ends. This CDR3 spans 13 amino acids. The chain's CDR3 is CASSEASGLGAFF. The CDR3 nucleotides read TGTGCCAGCAGTGAAGCGTCGGGGTTAGGAGCTTTCTTT.

In this sample, this clone turned up a few times. This sequence joins TRBV6-6 and TRBJ2-1, with 9 nucleotides matching TRBD2. Germline V lookup: CDR1 MNHNY, CDR2 SVGAGI (reference sequence). This CDR3 comprises 15 residues. The ends lost 5 bases at V and 3 bases at J; junction bases unmatched: 5. This CDR3 reads CASSTQRGVYNEQFF. The CDR3, as DNA: TGTGCCAGCAGTACCCAGCGGGGGGTCTACAATGAGCAGTTCTTC.

The chain is built from TRBV10-1 and TRBJ2-7; 7 nucleotides line up with TRBD1. The CDR3 is 14 residues long. Trimming cost V 4 bases and J 0 bases; bases outside gene matches: 3. CDR1 and CDR2 (germline): WNHNN, SYGVQD (reference sequence). The CDR3 spells CASSADRNSYEQYF. CDR3 nucleotides: TGCGCCAGCAGTGCGGACAGGAACTCCTACGAGCAGTACTTC.

Only one count was recorded for this clone. The chain carries TRBV7-6 and TRBJ1-1; D is unresolved. The V end was cut by 4 bases, the J end by 4 bases, with 22 bases between. Germline CDR1 reads SGHVS; CDR2 reads FNYEAQ. This CDR3 is 17 amino acids long. In DNA, the CDR3 is TGTGCCAGCAGCTCCCGCTTTAAGGGCCAACGGGGCACTGAAGCTTTCTTT. It encodes CASSSRFKGQRGTEAFF.

CDR3 sequence (DNA): TGTGCCGCCACCCCAGGGGGGCATGGCTACACCTTC. As protein: CAATPGGHGYTF. This chain links TRBV6-6 with TRBJ1-2; TRBD1 matches 7 bases. The CDR3 is made up of 12 amino acids. With V trimmed by 11 bases and J by 6 bases, 9 bases remained unmatched. The germline gives CDR1 MNHNY, CDR2 SVGAGI (reference sequence).

The chain employs TRBV4-3 and TRBJ1-3; the match to TRBD1 covers 8 bases. The length of the CDR3 is 17 residues. Germline CDR1 LGHNA, CDR2 YSLEER. J gave up 0 bases and V 3 bases, and 7 bases lay outside the gene matches. CDR3 loop: CASSHGTGIYSGNTIYF. The CDR3 DNA is TGCGCCAGCAGCCATGGGACAGGAATCTACTCTGGAAACACCATATATTTT.

The chain links TRBV19 to TRBJ1-1; TRBD1 agrees at 7 bases. Trimming removed 5 bases from V and 11 bases from J; junction bases left unmatched: 8. Germline CDR1 reads LNHDA; CDR2 reads SQIVND (reference sequence). The CDR3 has 12 amino acids. CDR3 bases: TGTGCCAGTAGTCCAGAGACAGGGCATGCTTTCTTT. This sequence encodes CASSPETGHAFF. Full variable domain (remainder filled in from reference TRBV19 and TRBJ1-1): DGGITQSPKYLFRKEGQNVTLSCEQNLNHDAMYWYRQDPGQGLRLIYYSQIVNDFQKGDIAEGYSVSREKKESFPLTVTSAQKNPTAFYLCASSPETGHAFFGQGTRLTVV.

This chain joins TRBV5-1 and TRBJ2-5, with D unclear. CDR1 and CDR2 (germline): SGHRS, YFSETQ. This CDR3 contains 12 residues. Trimming cost V 1 base and J 3 bases, with 4 bases left between them. The CDR3 protein is CASSLTEETQYF. The CDR3 nucleotides are TGCGCCAGCAGCTTGACGGAAGAGACCCAGTACTTC. The variable domain in full, completed from reference TRBV5-1 and TRBJ2-5, reads KAGVTQTPRYLIKTRGQQVTLSCSPISGHRSVSWYQQTPGQGLQFLFEYFSETQRNKGNFPGRFSGRQFSNSRSEMNVSTLELGDSALYLCASSLTEETQYFGPGTRLLVL.

This chain connects TRBV7-6 to TRBJ2-7, with 15 bases fitting TRBD2. The V gene's germline CDR1 is SGHVS and CDR2 FNYEAQ. After removal of 0 bases from V and 1 base from J, the junction contained 4 bases not matched to a gene. This CDR3 is built from 18 residues. Here the CDR3 reads CASSLAGLAGGPSYEQYF. CDR3 nucleotide sequence: TGTGCCAGCAGCTTAGCGGGACTAGCGGGGGGCCCATCCTACGAGCAGTACTTC.

This sequence joins TRBV6-6 and TRBJ2-7, with a tentative D call TRBD2 (5 bases). CDR1 and CDR2 (germline): MNHNY, SVGAGI (reference sequence). The ends were cut back, 6 bases at V and 1 base at J, with 10 bases in the middle. There are 13 residues in the CDR3. CDR3 DNA sequence: TGTGCCAGCAGACCCGGGAAATCCTACGAGCAGTACTTC. This sequence encodes CASRPGKSYEQYF.

The table lists this clone with a count of one. This sequence joins TRBV7-8 and TRBJ2-7; D perhaps matches TRBD1 (5 bases). V lost 0 bases and J lost 2, with 17 bases in between. Germline V gene data show CDR1 as SGHVS and CDR2 as FQNEAQ. The CDR3 covers 17 residues. CDR3 region: CASSLAVLADSPYEQYF. As DNA, the CDR3 is TGTGCCAGCAGCTTAGCGGTTTTAGCTGACAGCCCCTACGAGCAGTACTTC. Looking up the rest from reference TRBV7-8 and TRBJ2-7 gives the full variable domain: GAGVSQSPRYKVAKRGQDVALRCDPISGHVSLFWYQQALGQGPEFLTYFQNEAQLDKSGLPSDRFFAERPEGSVSTLKIQRTQQEDSAVYLCASSLAVLADSPYEQYFGPGTRLTVT.

This clone showed up just once. The chain employs TRBV3-1 (or the pseudogene TRBV3-2) and TRBJ1-4, with 9 bases aligning to TRBD1. Trimming cost V 4 bases and J 5 bases; bases outside gene matches: 5. Germline V gives CDR1 LGHDT, CDR2 YNNKEL (reference sequence). The CDR3 runs 15 residues. The CDR3 region is CASSPGTGRNEKLFF. CDR3 nucleotide sequence: TGTGCCAGCAGCCCGGGGACAGGGAGGAATGAAAAACTGTTTTTT.

The V gene is TRBV3-1 (or the pseudogene TRBV3-2), the J gene TRBJ2-2; no definite D call. Germline CDR1 reads LGHDT; CDR2 reads YNNKEL (reference sequence). The CDR3 extends over 13 amino acids. V gave up 3 bases and J gave up 2 bases, with 4 bases separating them. CDR3 amino acids: CASSHINTGELFF. DNA of the CDR3: TGTGCCAGCAGCCACATTAACACCGGGGAGCTGTTTTTT.

Turning to this clone: A read error may explain this, as a much larger clone is one base away. The same CDR3 also results from other DNA sequences found in this sample. This sequence joins TRBV5-6 and TRBJ1-4; D is unclear. The germline V gene encodes CDR1 SGHDT and CDR2 YYEEEE. V gave up 4 bases and J gave up 2 bases, with 6 bases separating them. The CDR3 contains 13 residues. The CDR3: CASSLPTNEKLFF. In DNA, the CDR3 is TGTGCCAGCAGCCTCCCTACTAATGAAAAACTGTTTTTT.

V gene TRBV5-1 combines with J gene TRBJ2-2, with TRBD2 identical over 8 bases. Germline V gene sequence: CDR1 SGHRS, CDR2 YFSETQ. The CDR3 contains 16 residues. Germline trimming cut 1 base from V and 6 bases from J; bases unmatched to any gene: 8. DNA for the CDR3: TGCGCCAGCAGCTTGTCTGCCGGGGGGGCCCCCGGGGAGCTGTTTTTT. This codes for CASSLSAGGAPGELFF.

The chain uses TRBV14 and TRBJ1-5, with 7 bases identical to TRBD1. The CDR3 loop spans 16 amino acids. Germline-derived CDR1 and CDR2 are SGHDN and FVKESK. J gave up 5 bases and V 1 base, and 8 bases lay outside the gene matches. The DNA for the CDR3 is TGTGCCAGCAGCCAAGTACGGACAGGCGGCGATCAGCCCCAGCATTTT. Translating it yields CASSQVRTGGDQPQHF.

The chain couples TRBV5-1 to TRBJ2-5; the D gene is possibly TRBD2 (6 bases). Trimming pared 1 base from V and 5 bases from J, leaving 12 bases between. This CDR3 spans 14 amino acids. Germline V gives CDR1 SGHRS, CDR2 YFSETQ. Written as DNA, the CDR3 is TGCGCCAGCAGCTTGTCCCGGAGGGAGGAGACCCAGTACTTC. Its translation: CASSLSRREETQYF.

This clone was found once. The V call is TRBV12-3 or TRBV12-4, the J call TRBJ2-7; tentative D call: TRBD1 (5 bases). The ends were cut back, 8 bases at V and 5 bases at J, with 13 bases in the middle. The CDR3 is 12 residues long. CDR3 region: CASQAGWNEQYF. DNA for the CDR3: TGTGCCAGCCAGGCAGGGTGGAACGAGCAGTACTTC.

The chain carries TRBV28 and TRBJ2-3; D ambiguous. Trimming stripped 5 bases from V and 4 bases from J, with 16 bases between. The V gene's germline CDR1 is MDHEN and CDR2 SYDVKM. CDR3 length: 15 amino acids. CDR3 sequence reads: CASSTPRIGADTQYF. The CDR3 coding sequence is TGTGCCAGCAGTACCCCACGGATAGGAGCAGATACGCAGTATTTT.

This clone was recorded only once. The chain couples TRBV7-9 to TRBJ2-3; 12 bases are shared with TRBD1. The germline V gene encodes CDR1 SEHNR and CDR2 FQNEAQ (reference sequence). This CDR3 is 15 amino acids long. V gave up 5 bases and J gave up 6 bases; unmatched junction bases: 6. The CDR3 region is CASSDRDRGQDTQYF. As DNA, the CDR3 is TGTGCCAGCAGCGACCGGGACAGGGGGCAGGATACGCAGTATTTT.

The gene calls are TRBV12-5 and TRBJ2-5; 8 nucleotides line up with TRBD2. There are 15 residues in the CDR3. In germline, CDR1 is LGHNT, CDR2 FRNRAP. The V segment lost 8 bases and the J segment 2 bases; nucleotides outside the gene matches: 10. The CDR3 nucleotides read TGTGCTAGTAGTCAGGGACTAGGAGGACAAGAGACCCAGTACTTC. Translating it yields CASSQGLGGQETQYF.

A single count supports this clone. The chain uses TRBV6-5 and TRBJ1-2; 10 bases fit TRBD1. The germline CDR1 and CDR2 sequences are MNHEY and SVGAGI. Unmatched junction bases numbered 8, after V lost 6 bases and J lost 4 bases. The CDR3 extends over 15 amino acids. CDR3 DNA sequence: TGTGCCAGCAGGAAACCGGGACAGGGGTCCTATGGCTACACCTTC. It yields the protein CASRKPGQGSYGYTF.

This rearrangement joins TRBV4-1 to TRBJ1-2; D possibly corresponds to TRBD1 (5 bases). This CDR3 region has 14 residues. In germline, CDR1 is MGHRA, CDR2 YSYEKL. With 2 bases removed from V and 11 bases from J, the gap between germline ends came to 18 bases. CDR3 nucleotide sequence: TGCGCCAGCAGCCAACGACGGGACTCGAGCGGGTACACCTTC. Amino acid sequence: CASSQRRDSSGYTF.